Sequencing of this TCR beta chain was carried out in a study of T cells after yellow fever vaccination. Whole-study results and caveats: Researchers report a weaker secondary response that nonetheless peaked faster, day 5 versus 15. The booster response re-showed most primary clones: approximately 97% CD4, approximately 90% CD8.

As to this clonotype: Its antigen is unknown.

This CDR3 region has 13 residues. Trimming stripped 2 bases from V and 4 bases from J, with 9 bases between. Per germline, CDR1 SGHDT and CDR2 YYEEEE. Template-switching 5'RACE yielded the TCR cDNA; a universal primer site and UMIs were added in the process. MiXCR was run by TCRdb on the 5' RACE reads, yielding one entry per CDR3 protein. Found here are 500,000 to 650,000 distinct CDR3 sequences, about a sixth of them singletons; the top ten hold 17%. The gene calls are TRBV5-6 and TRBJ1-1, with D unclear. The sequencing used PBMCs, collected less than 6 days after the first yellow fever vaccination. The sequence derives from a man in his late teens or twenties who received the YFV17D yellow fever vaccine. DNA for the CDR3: TGTGCCAGCAGCTTTTCTGAAGGCACTGAAGCTTTCTTT. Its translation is CASSFSEGTEAFF.